This entry is about one T cell receptor beta chain. This clonotype was counted between two and nine times. Its specific antigen is unknown. The record has no base qualities; no much larger clone is one base away. Trimming costs V 2 bases and J 2 bases, and their ends lie 13 bases apart. The CDR3 measures 15 amino acids from cysteine to phenylalanine. Just CDR3 DNA is preserved here, 45 bases in frame from base 1. CDR1 and CDR2, looked up from the germline V gene, are MNHEY and SVGEGT. The source of the sample is a study of human T cells and chemical hapten exposure (dated by TCRdb to about 2021). The study in broad terms: For sensitization, 2% DPC in acetone was applied to a roughly 2 cm by roughly 2 cm area of upper inner arm skin. Throughout the approximately 26-week study period, patients were also given weekly therapeutic DPC doses on the scalp. Patch testing on the upper back used Finn chambers containing 0.01% DPC, with scoring done after 6 days according to International Contact Dermatitis Research Group standards. Most of the patients in the cohort were female, and the cohort covered alopecia areata with under or over 50% scalp involvement, alopecia totalis and alopecia universalis. Libraries were combined into a pool for sequencing, and differences in TCR yield between samples came mainly from small differences in library volumes within the pool. In alopecia patients, the study followed how the peripheral blood TCR repertoire changed in vivo over primary and secondary sensitization to diphenylcyclopropenone (DPC), a hapten. Blood was sampled from patients pre-sensitization (week 0) and at 2, 6 and about 24 weeks after DPC sensitization. About 30 alopecia patients provided blood for TCR sequencing at one to four time points (pre-sensitization, 2, 6 and 24 weeks). Summary of the overall study and its limitations: Significantly more large CDR3 similarity clusters were formed by expanded TCRs than by pre-sensitization or healthy control sets, consistent with antigen-driven responses. The number of TCRs above 1 in 1000 frequency did not change with DPC sensitization; there was no evidence of global repertoire structure alterations. The number of PT1 expanded TCRs positively correlated with patch test score, significant at thresholds 8, 16 and 32 but not 4. Repeated subsampling changed both the strength of the expansion versus patch-test correlation and the threshold at which the correlation became significant. All patients had alopecia, a presumed autoimmune disease, so their immune response might differ from that of healthy individuals.

To prepare the library, RACE was applied. Sequencing was performed on a NextSeq 500. During library preparation, unique molecular identifiers were attached to individual cDNA molecules so that TCRs could be counted in a quantitative, reproducible way. Both TCR alpha and TCR beta chains were sequenced from each blood RNA sample. Regarding the original processing steps: Samples had a median of approximately 96,000 TCRs, with a range from about 23,224 to 750,000. The Decombinator software suite was used to annotate V, J and CDR3 in the TCR reads. To make PS versus PT1 abundance plots, every sample was subsampled to the same number of TCRs (28,000). Expanded TCRs were defined as absent before sensitization and observed at least eight times at the 2-week time point. TCRdb trimmed the raw reads at Q25, called clones with MiXCR and kept productive beta chains. CDR3 protein sequences are deduplicated, and each keeps its most common genes and DNA. The V and J calls reflect TCRdb's pipeline rather than the authors' work. This sample lists some 340,000 distinct CDR3 sequences; roughly 6.9% were detected once. 7.5% to 9% of the sample belongs to the ten largest clones.

Sample time point, as interpreted from the label and publication: patch test 1, 2 weeks after DPC sensitization. The sample's treatment or condition, from its label and the paper: therapeutic diphenylcyclopropenone sensitization with weekly scalp DPC. At every patch-test visit, the blood draw took place before the patch test was put on. Patients were eligible if aged 18 to 70, diagnosed with alopecia and judged suitable for DPC therapy, and pregnant patients were excluded. Total RNA was extracted from unfractionated whole blood collected in Tempus Blood RNA tubes. The sample consisted of whole blood, taken in connection with sensitization to the hapten diphenylcyclopropenone (DPC). The sequence joins TRBV6-2 or TRBV6-3 to TRBJ2-7, with TRBD1 as a weak D call on 5 bases. The clonotype originates from a young woman with alopecia areata. Some clones in this sample may be carry-over from other donors' samples. The nucleotides are TGTGCCAGCAGTTACCCTCGACAGTCACCCTACGAGCAGTACTTC. Translated, it reads CASSYPRQSPYEQYF.